The next 6 T cell receptor beta chains were all read from a single sample in a study of cytomegalovirus exposure and HLA in healthy donors. Both 60 Vbeta primers and 13 Jbeta primers went into the PCR. Libraries were prepared by immunoSEQ multiplex PCR; TCRdb keeps only in-frame clonotypes and omits some of them. The sample yields 130,000 or so clones, roughly 8.3% seen once. The sample taken for sequencing was PBMCs. These receptors were obtained from a man aged 40-49 years in good health and CMV-seronegative.

The chain recombines TRBV5-6 with TRBJ1-1, with D hard to call. The germline CDR1 and CDR2 sequences are SGHDT and YYEEEE. The CDR3 loop spans 15 amino acids. Trimming pared 0 bases from V and 1 base from J, leaving 10 bases between. CDR3 sequence reads: CASSLVGQANTEAFF. The CDR3 nucleotides are TGTGCCAGCAGCTTGGTTGGCCAGGCGAACACTGAAGCTTTCTTT.

The chain carries TRBV7-9 and TRBJ1-6; 7 bases are a match to TRBD1. The ends lost 1 base at V and 7 bases at J; junction bases unmatched: 13. The germline CDR1 and CDR2 sequences are SEHNR and FQNEAQ (reference sequence). The CDR3 consists of 18 residues. CDR3: CASSLGFGGGPWNSPLHF. As DNA, the CDR3 is TGTGCCAGCAGCTTAGGGTTTGGAGGGGGCCCATGGAATTCACCCCTCCACTTT.

This clone has just a few counts. The chain links TRBV30 to TRBJ2-5, with 7 bases that match TRBD1. Germline V CDR1 and CDR2: GTSNPN, SVGIG (reference sequence). The CDR3 contains 14 residues. V gave up 1 base and J gave up 2 bases; unmatched junction bases: 4. CDR3: CAWSGGQIQETQYF. The DNA for the CDR3 is TGTGCCTGGAGTGGGGGACAGATTCAAGAGACCCAGTACTTC.

J is TRBJ1-2 and V is TRBV6-6, with 9 bases fitting TRBD1. This CDR3 comprises 16 residues. J was trimmed by 8 bases and V by 4 bases; bases with no gene match: 14. The germline V gene encodes CDR1 MNHNY and CDR2 SVGAGI (reference sequence). CDR3 bases: TGTGCCAGCAGTTCCGCGACAGACAGGGGGAAATGGGGCTACACCTTC. This sequence encodes CASSSATDRGKWGYTF.

V is TRBV9 and J is TRBJ1-1; 9 nucleotides agree with TRBD1. Per germline, CDR1 SGDLS and CDR2 YYNGEE. The CDR3 is 17 amino acids. V dropped 4 bases and J dropped 5; count of bases not matched to a gene: 15. The CDR3 bases are TGTGCCAGCAGCAGATATCAACGGACAGGGGTACGGACTGAAGCTTTCTTT. The encoded protein is CASSRYQRTGVRTEAFF.

This clone was detected a few times. J is TRBJ2-6 and V is TRBV29-1; a weak D match, TRBD2 (5 bases). Trimming took 6 bases from V and 0 from J, leaving 6 bases between them. The length of the CDR3 is 13 residues. Germline loops: CDR1 SQVTM, CDR2 ANQGSEA. CDR3 region: CSVGSSGANVLTF. CDR3 in DNA: TGCAGCGTGGGGAGCTCTGGGGCCAACGTCCTGACTTTC.